This TCR beta chain stems from a study of T cell repertoires in cytomegalovirus infection. With respect to this clonotype: Its specificity is unknown.

TCRdb ran MiXCR on the reads and lists one entry per CDR3 protein. Of some 700,000 distinct CDR3 sequences in the sample, roughly 33% were seen once. The source was cultured PBMCs, collected from culture after CMV antigen stimulation. The receptor was isolated from a human donor in good health (CMV status not recorded). Some clones in this sample may be carry-over from other donors' samples.

This CDR3 reads CASSYLDTYNEQFF. The CDR3 DNA follows: TGTGCCAGCAGTTACTTAGACACCTACAATGAGCAGTTCTTC. This chain connects TRBV6-5 to TRBJ2-1; D is undetermined. Germline loops: CDR1 MNHEY, CDR2 SVGAGI. Trimming removed 1 base from V and 2 bases from J, with 6 bases in between. This CDR3 contains 14 residues.